This T cell receptor (beta chain) appears in the sequencing data of a study of a mutant IDH1 vaccine in newly diagnosed glioma (TCRdb year 2021). For the wider study: Vaccination began 4-6 weeks after radiotherapy alone, or alongside temozolomide cycles in the chemotherapy-containing groups. The roughly 30 treated patients were roughly 62% male and around 40% female, with a mean age of approximately 38 years. Before enrollment, most patients had been given radiochemotherapy with temozolomide as standard therapy, while the rest had received either radiotherapy alone or temozolomide alone. The week-35 safety follow-up took place at visit V12, and the week-47 end of study took place at visit V13. Six visits were used for peripheral blood collection: V03 (baseline), V05, V07, V10, V12 and V13. Longitudinal TCRB deep sequencing was done for 25 to 30 treated patients, wherever samples were available for exploratory analyses. General findings and caveats noted by the study authors: No apparent relationship was observed between pseudoprogression and alterations in the top peripheral T cell clonotypes detected by TCRB sequencing. It was noted by the authors that analyses of patient blood samples could not be reproduced owing to sample limitations. Immune responses induced by the vaccine were seen in over 80% of patients across multiple MHC alleles. Selection of PBMC samples for TCRB deep sequencing was based on availability.

The germline V gene sets CDR1 to SGHAT and CDR2 to FQNNGV. Germline trimming: 4 bases from V, 2 bases from J; junction bases outside gene matches: 5. Taken from cysteine to phenylalanine, the CDR3 has 15 residues. The CDR3 DNA has 45 bases and is translated from base 1. Library preparation was by the immunoSEQ multiplex PCR assay. The hsTCRB Kit was used according to the manufacturer's protocol to amplify rearranged TCR beta chain sequences. An Illumina MiSeq was used to sequence the TCRB libraries. The study's processing was this. The kit vendor's proprietary platform handled demultiplexing, trimming and gene mapping. Not all clones reach the TCRdb copy of this immuneACCESS table, which keeps in-frame sequences only. Checked studies attribute under half of the gap to unresolved V genes and leave the rest unexplained. V and J calls and clone size follow that table, whereas D and trimming were derived from the DNA. For this sample there are roughly 50,000 clones; 70% to 85% appear just once. The top ten clones comprise about 7% of the sample.

Remarks on this clone: It has no known antigen specificity. One base away there is no much larger clone; base qualities are not given.

Explained via the paper, the time point label denotes: week 35, safety follow-up. Each vaccine dose, consisting of 300 ug of a 20-mer mutant IDH1 peptide in Montanide, was administered subcutaneously with topical imiquimod. Patients received eight vaccinations in weeks 1, 3, 5, 7, 11, 15, 19 and 23, corresponding to visits V03 through V10. Newly diagnosed WHO grade 3 or 4 IDH1-mutant astrocytomas showing loss of nuclear ATRX were present in the donors. The samples were drawn from NOA16, a multicentre, single-arm, open-label phase I trial in Germany that tested a mutant IDH1 peptide vaccine in humans for the first time. Genomic DNA for TCRB sequencing was extracted from EDTA blood using the DNeasy Blood and Tissue Kit.

This material consisted of PBMCs, taken from a glioma patient whose treatment included an IDH1 peptide vaccine. The receptor comes from a man aged 40-49 years with glioma. The chain is assembled from TRBV11-2 and TRBJ2-7, with 10 bases aligning to TRBD2. The CDR3 reads CASSSQLAGAYEQYF. The DNA is TGTGCCAGCAGCTCCCAGCTAGCGGGAGCCTACGAGCAGTACTTC.